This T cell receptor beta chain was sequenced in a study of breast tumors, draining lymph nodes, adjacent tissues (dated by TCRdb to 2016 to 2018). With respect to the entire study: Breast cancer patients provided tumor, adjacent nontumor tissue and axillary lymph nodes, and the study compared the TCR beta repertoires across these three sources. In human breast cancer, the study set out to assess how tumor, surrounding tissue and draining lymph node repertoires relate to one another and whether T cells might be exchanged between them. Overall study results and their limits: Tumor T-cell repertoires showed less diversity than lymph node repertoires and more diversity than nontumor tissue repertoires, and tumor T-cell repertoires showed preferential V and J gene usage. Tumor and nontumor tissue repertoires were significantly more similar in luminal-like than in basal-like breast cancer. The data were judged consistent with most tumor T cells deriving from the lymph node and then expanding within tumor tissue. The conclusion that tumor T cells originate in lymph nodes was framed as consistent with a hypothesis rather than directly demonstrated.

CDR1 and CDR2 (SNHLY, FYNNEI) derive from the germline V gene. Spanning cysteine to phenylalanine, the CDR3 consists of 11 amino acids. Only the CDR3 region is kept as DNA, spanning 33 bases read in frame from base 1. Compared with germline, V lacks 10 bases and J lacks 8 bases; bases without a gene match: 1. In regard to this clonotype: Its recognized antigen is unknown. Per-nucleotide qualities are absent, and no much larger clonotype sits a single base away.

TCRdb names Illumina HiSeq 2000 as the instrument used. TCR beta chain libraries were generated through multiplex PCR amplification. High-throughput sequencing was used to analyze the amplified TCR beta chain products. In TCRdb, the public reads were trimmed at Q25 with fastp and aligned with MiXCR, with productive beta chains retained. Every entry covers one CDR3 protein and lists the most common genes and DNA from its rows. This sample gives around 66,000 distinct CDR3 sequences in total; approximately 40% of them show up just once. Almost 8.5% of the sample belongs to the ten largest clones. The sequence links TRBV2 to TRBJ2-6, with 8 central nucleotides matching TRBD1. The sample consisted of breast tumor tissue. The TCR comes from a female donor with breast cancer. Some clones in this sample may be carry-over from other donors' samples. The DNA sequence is TGTGCCACCAGGGGGCCCAACGTCCTGACTTTC. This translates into CATRGPNVLTF.